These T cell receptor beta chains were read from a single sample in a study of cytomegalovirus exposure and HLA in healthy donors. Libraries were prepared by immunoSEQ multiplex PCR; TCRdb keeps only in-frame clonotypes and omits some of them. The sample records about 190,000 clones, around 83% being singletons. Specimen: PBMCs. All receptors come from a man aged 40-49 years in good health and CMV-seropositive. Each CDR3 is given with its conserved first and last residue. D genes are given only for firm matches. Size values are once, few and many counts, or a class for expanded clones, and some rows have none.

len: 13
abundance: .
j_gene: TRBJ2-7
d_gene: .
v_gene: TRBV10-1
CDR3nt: TGCGCCAGCAGTACGACTCCAGGGTACGAGCAGTACTTC
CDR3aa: CASSTTPGYEQYF

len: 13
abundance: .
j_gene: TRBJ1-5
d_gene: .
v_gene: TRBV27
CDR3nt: TGTGCCAGCAGTCAGGTCCCTTATCAGCCCCAGCATTTT
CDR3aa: CASSQVPYQPQHF

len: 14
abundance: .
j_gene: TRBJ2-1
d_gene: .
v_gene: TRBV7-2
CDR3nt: TGTGCCAGCAGCTCCGGACTTTCCTACAATGAGCAGTTCTTC
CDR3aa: CASSSGLSYNEQFF

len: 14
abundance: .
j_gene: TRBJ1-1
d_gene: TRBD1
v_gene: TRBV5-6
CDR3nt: TGTGCCAGCAGCCGACAGGGGGCGATCACTGAAGCTTTCTTT
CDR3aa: CASSRQGAITEAFF

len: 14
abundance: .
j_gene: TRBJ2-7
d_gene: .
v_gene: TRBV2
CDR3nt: TGTGCCAGCAGTGTTTCGCAGGGTAGAAACGAGCAGTACTTC
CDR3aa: CASSVSQGRNEQYF

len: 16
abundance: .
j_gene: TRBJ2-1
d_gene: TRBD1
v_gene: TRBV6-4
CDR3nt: TGTGCCAGCAGTGACCAGACGGGACAGGGAGGCAATGAGCAGTTCTTC
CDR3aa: CASSDQTGQGGNEQFF

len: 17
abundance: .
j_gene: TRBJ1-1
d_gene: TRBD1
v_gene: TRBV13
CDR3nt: TGTGCCAGCAGCTCCGGACAGGGCCTCCTTTTTAACACTGAAGCTTTCTTT
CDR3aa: CASSSGQGLLFNTEAFF

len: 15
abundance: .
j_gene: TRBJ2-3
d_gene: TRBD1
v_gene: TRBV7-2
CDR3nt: TGTGCCAGCAGCTCAACAGGGGGCGCGTCCGATACGCAGTATTTT
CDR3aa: CASSSTGGASDTQYF

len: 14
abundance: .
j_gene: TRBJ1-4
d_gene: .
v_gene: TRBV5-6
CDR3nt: TGTGCCAGCAGCCTACAGGGTCGGGAAGAAAAACTGTTTTTT
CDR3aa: CASSLQGREEKLFF

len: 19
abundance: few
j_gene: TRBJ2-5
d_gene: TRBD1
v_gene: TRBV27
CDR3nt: TGTGCCAGCAGTTTATCTTTCGGACAGGCGCGAAAACATCAAGAGACCCAGTACTTC
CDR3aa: CASSLSFGQARKHQETQYF

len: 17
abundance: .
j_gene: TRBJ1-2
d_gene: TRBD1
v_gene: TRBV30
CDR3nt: TGTGCCTGGAGGGGGTTTCGCGACAGGGGGCCCTCGGGTGGCTACACCTTC
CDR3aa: CAWRGFRDRGPSGGYTF

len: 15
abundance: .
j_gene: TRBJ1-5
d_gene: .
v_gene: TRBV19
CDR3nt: TGTGCCAGTCAGGACAGATCTTATAGCAATCAGCCCCAGCATTTT
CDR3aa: CASQDRSYSNQPQHF

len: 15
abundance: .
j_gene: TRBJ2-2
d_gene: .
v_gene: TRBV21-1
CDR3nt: TGTGCCAGCAGCAAACATGGGCTCAACACCGGGGAGCTGTTTTTT
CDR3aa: CASSKHGLNTGELFF

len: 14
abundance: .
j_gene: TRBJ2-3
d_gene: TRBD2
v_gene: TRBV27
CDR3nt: TGTGCCAGCAGTCCCGGACTAGCGACAGATACGCAGTATTTT
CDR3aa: CASSPGLATDTQYF

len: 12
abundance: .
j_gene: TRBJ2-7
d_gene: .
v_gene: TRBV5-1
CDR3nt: TGCGCCAGCAGCATACAGGGTGGGGAGCAGTACTTC
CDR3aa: CASSIQGGEQYF

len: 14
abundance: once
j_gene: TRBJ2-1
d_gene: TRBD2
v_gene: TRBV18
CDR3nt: TGTGCCAGCTCCGTAAGCGGGGCGTTGGGTGAGCAGTTCTTC
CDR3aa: CASSVSGALGEQFF

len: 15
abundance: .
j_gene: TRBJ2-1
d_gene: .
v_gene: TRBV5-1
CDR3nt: TGCGCCAGCAGCTTGCTCCGGAGCTCCTACAATGAGCAGTTCTTC
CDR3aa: CASSLLRSSYNEQFF

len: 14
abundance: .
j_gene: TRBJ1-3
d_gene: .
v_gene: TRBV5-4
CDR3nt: TGTGCCAGCAGCTCGGGAGGGGCTGGAAACACCATATATTTT
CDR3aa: CASSSGGAGNTIYF